These 19 T cell receptor beta chains share one sample of origin, sequenced in a study of blood T cell repertoires in COVID-19. Only in-frame clones appear in the TCRdb table, and some are missing; sequencing was by immunoSEQ multiplex PCR. The repertoire consists of around 120,000 clones, with less than 85% occurring once and the leading ten covering about 2.5%. The sample was peripheral blood. The receptors originated from a man aged 50 or older with acute or convalescent COVID-19.

CDR3 in DNA: TGCAGTGCTAGTTCTAGATTTCTCCGGGATACGCAGTATTTT. Its translation: CSASSRFLRDTQYF. The rearrangement links TRBV20-1 to TRBJ2-3; D not resolved. CDR3 length: 14 residues. Between the trimmed V and J ends, which lost 3 bases and 6 bases, there was a span of 16 bases. Germline V gene sequence: CDR1 DFQATT, CDR2 SNEGSKA (reference sequence).

This clone was found once. The rearrangement links TRBV5-1 to TRBJ1-1; unclear D gene. Germline V gene data show CDR1 as SGHRS and CDR2 as YFSETQ. The CDR3 sequence is 16 residues long. Trimming removed 0 bases at V and 1 base at J, with 13 bases between. The CDR3 region has the DNA TGCGCCAGCAGCTTGGCGGGCTTCCGGGAGAACACTGAAGCTTTCTTT. Translation: CASSLAGFRENTEAFF.

The rearrangement uses TRBV12-5 and TRBJ1-1; TRBD1 aligns across 8 bases. This CDR3 is 13 amino acids long. Germline V lookup: CDR1 LGHNT, CDR2 FRNRAP. V was pared by 6 bases and J by 4 bases, with 4 bases of the junction left unmatched. CDR3 loop: CASGVTGGTEAFF. DNA of the CDR3: TGTGCTAGTGGGGTCACAGGGGGCACTGAAGCTTTCTTT.

This clone was detected only a few times. The CDR3 DNA is TGTGCCAGCAGTTGGCCGGGACAGGCGAGCTCCTATAATTCACCCCTCCACTTT. Its translation is CASSWPGQASSYNSPLHF. The V call is TRBV28, the J call TRBJ1-6; TRBD1 matches 8 bases. Trimming cost V 4 bases and J 0 bases; bases outside gene matches: 8. Germline CDR1 reads MDHEN; CDR2 reads SYDVKM. The CDR3 is 18 residues long.

This chain uses TRBV5-6 with TRBJ1-4, with 8 positions matching TRBD1. The trim removed 4 bases at V and 5 bases at J, leaving 4 bases unmatched. Germline-derived CDR1 and CDR2 are SGHDT and YYEEEE. The CDR3 is made up of 14 amino acids. The CDR3: CASSKGQANEKLFF. The CDR3 DNA is TGTGCCAGCAGCAAGGGACAGGCAAATGAAAAACTGTTTTTT.

This clone was detected once. The chain uses TRBV28 and TRBJ2-1, with TRBD2 as a possible D gene (5 bases). CDR3 length equals 16 residues. Looked up from germline, CDR1 is MDHEN and CDR2 is SYDVKM. V lost 5 bases to trimming and J lost 0 bases, with 14 bases between them. CDR3 bases: TGTGCCAGCAGTGCCCAACCGGGGTCCTCCTACAATGAGCAGTTCTTC. Encoded protein: CASSAQPGSSYNEQFF.

This clone was found a few times. This chain connects TRBV24-1 to TRBJ2-1, with 8 bases fitting TRBD2. V was clipped by 4 bases and J by 8 bases; unmatched bases: 12. Germline lookup yields CDR1 KGHDR and CDR2 SFDVKD. The CDR3 is made up of 16 amino acids. Written as DNA, the CDR3 is TGTGCCACCAGTGAGGGAGGAGCGGGAGAGGGATATGAGCAGTTCTTC. Its translation is CATSEGGAGEGYEQFF.

The rearrangement uses TRBV11-3 and TRBJ2-3; weak D call: TRBD2 (5 bases). CDR1 and CDR2 from the germline V gene are SGHNT and YENEEA. V was trimmed by 5 bases and J by 0 bases, leaving 9 bases between them. This CDR3 is 14 amino acids long. The CDR3 coding sequence is TGTGCCAGCAGCCCACGGGGTAGCACAGATACGCAGTATTTT. This translates into CASSPRGSTDTQYF.

As DNA, the CDR3 is TGTGCCAGTGGCAGGGGGCTTGATTCACCCCTCCACTTT. It is translated as CASGRGLDSPLHF. The V call is TRBV6-5, the J call TRBJ1-6, with 8 bases that match TRBD1. The V and J ends lost 9 bases and 8 bases, in that order; junction bases with no gene match: 6. Germline lookup yields CDR1 MNHEY and CDR2 SVGAGI. The CDR3 contains 13 residues.

This chain links TRBV10-1 with TRBJ2-3; unclear D gene. The V gene lost 3 bases and the J gene lost 6 bases, with 7 bases spanning the gap. The CDR3 runs to 12 residues. CDR1 is WNHNN and CDR2 is SYGVQD in the germline V gene (reference sequence). DNA of the CDR3: TGCGCCAGCAGTGAACAGTGGGATACGCAGTATTTT. Translating gives CASSEQWDTQYF.

The rearrangement joins TRBV2 to TRBJ2-1; D possibly corresponds to TRBD2 (6 bases). Trimming pared 4 bases from V and 8 bases from J, leaving 15 bases between. CDR1 is SNHLY, CDR2 FYNNEI, per germline. This CDR3 is 14 amino acids long. CDR3 DNA: TGTGCCAGCAGTGTGGCACTAGCAAGCCATGAGCAGTTCTTC. Protein product: CASSVALASHEQFF.

The chain uses TRBV7-6 and TRBJ2-7; TRBD2 might be the D (6 bases). CDR1 is SGHVS and CDR2 is FNYEAQ in the germline V gene. The CDR3 has 14 amino acids. V lost 5 bases and J 7 bases, leaving 18 bases between the germline ends. Here the CDR3 reads CASSVGGLIEEQYF. CDR3 coding DNA: TGTGCCAGCAGCGTCGGGGGACTCATCGAGGAGCAGTACTTC.

The gene calls are TRBV15 and TRBJ1-2; 11 bases are a match to TRBD1. After removal of 2 bases from V and 2 bases from J, the junction contained 4 bases not matched to a gene. CDR1 LNHNV and CDR2 YYDKDF come from the germline V gene (reference sequence). The CDR3 sequence is 16 residues long. CDR3 sequence: CATSRRRDRGNYGYTF. CDR3 DNA: TGTGCCACCAGCAGACGCCGGGACAGGGGGAACTATGGCTACACCTTC. Combining the CDR3 with reference TRBV15 and TRBJ1-2 gives the whole variable domain DAMVIQNPRYQVTQFGKPVTLSCSQTLNHNVMYWYQQKSSQAPKLLFHYYDKDFNNEADTPDNFQSRRPNTSFCFLDIRSPGLGDTAMYLCATSRRRDRGNYGYTFGSGTRLTVV.

This clone was detected once. In nucleotides, the CDR3 is TGTGCCACCAGTGATCCTTTAGCGGGACGCGATGATACGCAGTATTTT. Its protein product is CATSDPLAGRDDTQYF. J is TRBJ2-3 and V is TRBV24-1; TRBD2 matches at 8 bases. The CDR3 loop spans 16 amino acids. In germline, CDR1 is KGHDR, CDR2 SFDVKD. After removal of 3 bases from V and 6 bases from J, the junction contained 10 bases not matched to a gene.

The CDR3 DNA reads as TGTGCCACCAGCAGAGGGGGAGAGGAGGACTTCTATGGCTACACCTTC. Translation: CATSRGGEEDFYGYTF. J is TRBJ1-2 and V is TRBV15; D is unresolved. Germline CDR1 reads LNHNV; CDR2 reads YYDKDF (reference sequence). Trimming cost V 1 base and J 4 bases, with 16 bases left between them. This CDR3 has 16 amino acids.

The V call is TRBV6-6, the J call TRBJ1-1, with 8 bases that match TRBD1. This CDR3 has 15 amino acids. From germline, CDR1 is MNHNY and CDR2 SVGAGI (reference sequence). Trimming cost V 5 bases and J 2 bases; bases outside gene matches: 7. CDR3 nucleotide sequence: TGTGCCAGCAGTGCGAGGGACAGGAAAAACACTGAAGCTTTCTTT. Protein sequence: CASSARDRKNTEAFF.

The chain links TRBV14 to TRBJ2-1; 10 nucleotides line up with TRBD2. The CDR3 runs to 15 residues. With V trimmed by 4 bases and J by 8 bases, 8 bases remained unmatched. Germline V lookup: CDR1 SGHDN, CDR2 FVKESK. The CDR3 DNA follows: TGTGCCAGCAGCCGTCTAGCGGGGGTTGGGGATGAGCAGTTCTTC. The encoded protein is CASSRLAGVGDEQFF.

The rearrangement uses TRBV29-1 and TRBJ1-2; maybe TRBD1 (6 bases). Trimming cost V 6 bases and J 8 bases, with 19 bases left between them. This CDR3 has 13 residues. Germline V gives CDR1 SQVTM, CDR2 ANQGSEA. In DNA form, the CDR3 reads TGCAGCGTGGGAGCCCAGGGGAAGTGGGGCTACACCTTC. As protein: CSVGAQGKWGYTF.

The J gene is TRBJ2-1, the V gene TRBV7-9; 14 nucleotides match TRBD2. Looked up from germline, CDR1 is SEHNR and CDR2 is FQNEAQ (reference sequence). The ends lost 5 bases at V and 6 bases at J; junction bases unmatched: 6. The CDR3 runs 16 residues. The CDR3 region is CASSATGTSGSNEQFF. The CDR3 DNA reads as TGTGCCAGCAGCGCGACCGGGACTAGCGGGAGCAATGAGCAGTTCTTC.